The 32 T cell receptor beta chains in this list originate from one sample, sequenced in a study of blood T cell repertoires in COVID-19. Libraries were prepared by immunoSEQ multiplex PCR; TCRdb keeps only in-frame clonotypes and omits some of them. The data show approximately 280,000 clones, with 89% seen just once and under 15% held by the top ten. Sequencing was carried out using peripheral blood. Receptors were obtained from a woman aged 60-75 years with acute or convalescent COVID-19.

The V and J genes are TRBV19 and TRBJ2-4; D unclear. The CDR3 has 15 residues. Germline values: CDR1 LNHDA, CDR2 SQIVND (reference sequence). Trimming removed 9 bases at V and 0 bases at J, with 15 bases between. DNA of the CDR3: TGTGCCAGCAACGATTTCGCAGTAGCCAAAAACATTCAGTACTTC. Its protein product is CASNDFAVAKNIQYF.

The CDR3 loop is CASSPTGTENNSPLHF. CDR3 bases: TGCGCCAGCAGTCCGACCGGGACAGAGAATAATTCACCCCTCCACTTT. This sequence joins TRBV4-3 and TRBJ1-6; 7 nucleotides line up with TRBD1. CDR1 is LGHNA, CDR2 YSLEER, per germline. The CDR3 totals 16 residues. The V and J ends lost 6 bases and 5 bases, in that order; junction bases with no gene match: 10.

The rearrangement joins TRBV11-2 to TRBJ2-3, with 9 bases identical to TRBD1. Germline V gene lookup returns CDR1 SGHAT and CDR2 FQNNGV. V lost 5 bases and J lost 3; bases outside the gene matches: 9. CDR3 length: 16 residues. CDR3 sequence (DNA): TGTGCCAGCAGCCTAAACCGGGACAGGGTTACAGATACGCAGTATTTT. Translating it yields CASSLNRDRVTDTQYF.

As DNA, the CDR3 is TGTGCCAGCAGCCCCTACAGAGGTGGAACTAGAGAGCCAGATACGCAGTATTTT. This gives the protein CASSPYRGGTREPDTQYF. The rearrangement links TRBV9 to TRBJ2-3, with D maybe TRBD2 (5 bases). CDR3 length: 18 residues. Trimming stripped 4 bases from V and 4 bases from J, with 25 bases between. Germline assignment: CDR1 SGDLS and CDR2 YYNGEE.

As to this clone: This sample also contains other DNA sequences that code for the same CDR3. The chain has TRBV28 and TRBJ1-2; D perhaps matches TRBD1 (5 bases). Germline CDR1 and CDR2: MDHEN and SYDVKM. The CDR3 totals 13 residues. Trimming removed 3 bases at V and 2 bases at J, with 7 bases between. CDR3 in DNA: TGTGCCAGCAGTTTGGGGCAGAACTATGGCTACACCTTC. Protein product: CASSLGQNYGYTF.

This rearrangement joins TRBV27 to TRBJ2-1; 9 bases map to TRBD2. V lost 7 bases, J lost 4 bases, and 5 bases stayed unmatched. The CDR3 consists of 14 residues. CDR1 and CDR2 (germline): MNHEY, SMNVEV (reference sequence). CDR3 protein: CASKLAGPYNEQFF. In DNA form, the CDR3 reads TGTGCCAGCAAACTAGCGGGCCCTTACAATGAGCAGTTCTTC.

The V call is TRBV3-1 (or the pseudogene TRBV3-2), the J call TRBJ2-7; 7 bases are shared with TRBD2. The CDR3 extends over 11 amino acids. V was clipped by 3 bases and J by 7 bases; unmatched bases: 0. CDR1 and CDR2 (germline): LGHDT, YNNKEL (reference sequence). CDR3 in amino acids: CASSQGGEQYF. The CDR3 DNA is TGTGCCAGCAGCCAGGGAGGGGAGCAGTACTTC.

The V gene is TRBV2, the J gene TRBJ1-6; D is undetermined. The CDR3 totals 14 residues. CDR1 is SNHLY, CDR2 FYNNEI, per germline. V lost 7 bases, J lost 6 bases, and 13 bases lay in between. The CDR3 loop reads CASMAGTLNSPLHF. DNA for the CDR3: TGTGCCAGCATGGCAGGAACCCTTAATTCACCCCTCCACTTT.

CDR3 protein: CASSFLASGERETQYF. The CDR3 bases are TGTGCCAGCAGCTTTTTGGCTAGCGGCGAGCGGGAGACCCAGTACTTC. The rearrangement links TRBV11-2 to TRBJ2-5; 7 nucleotides align to TRBD2. The V gene end was trimmed by 3 bases and the J gene end by 5 bases; junction bases not matched to a gene: 12. Germline V gene data show CDR1 as SGHAT and CDR2 as FQNNGV. The CDR3 extends over 16 amino acids.

The chain links TRBV30 to TRBJ2-7; D is possibly TRBD1 (6 bases). Trimming took 4 bases from V and 4 from J, leaving 17 bases between them. The CDR3 contains 14 residues. Germline V gene lookup returns CDR1 GTSNPN and CDR2 SVGIG (reference sequence). The CDR3 DNA reads TGTGCCTGGACCATAGGAGGACAGAATTACGAGCAGTACTTC. Translation gives CAWTIGGQNYEQYF. Together with reference TRBV30 and TRBJ2-7, the CDR3 gives the full variable domain: SQTIHQWPATLVQPVGSPLSLECTVEGTSNPNLYWYRQAAGRGLQLLFYSVGIGQISSEVPQNLSASRPQDRQFILSSKKLLLSDSGFYLCAWTIGGQNYEQYFGPGTRLTVT.

The chain uses TRBV6-2 or TRBV6-3 and TRBJ1-5; possible D gene TRBD1, 5 bases. V was pared by 4 bases and J by 6 bases, with 16 bases between. Germline loops: CDR1 MNHEY, CDR2 SVGEGT. This CDR3 contains 15 residues. CDR3 loop: CASSSGSGGAQPQHF. CDR3 DNA: TGTGCCAGCAGTTCCGGGTCCGGGGGAGCTCAGCCCCAGCATTTT.

The chain is built from TRBV2 and TRBJ2-5; weak D call: TRBD1 (6 bases). V lost 5 bases and J lost 0, with 10 bases in between. CDR1 is SNHLY and CDR2 is FYNNEI in the germline V gene. The CDR3 has 14 residues. In DNA form, the CDR3 reads TGTGCCAGCAGTTTCGACAGGAACCAAGAGACCCAGTACTTC. Translated: CASSFDRNQETQYF.

The rearrangement uses TRBV27 and TRBJ2-3, with 7 nucleotides matching TRBD1. CDR1 and CDR2 (germline): MNHEY, SMNVEV (reference sequence). Trimming removed 5 bases from V and 3 bases from J; junction bases left unmatched: 5. The CDR3 covers 14 residues. CDR3 region: CASSIGQVTDTQYF. As DNA, the CDR3 is TGTGCCAGCAGTATCGGACAGGTAACAGATACGCAGTATTTT.

The chain couples TRBV28 to TRBJ2-4, with a possible D match to TRBD2 (6 bases). Germline V gene data show CDR1 as MDHEN and CDR2 as SYDVKM. The CDR3 runs to 16 residues. Trimming left V 5 bases short and J 0 bases short, with 14 bases between. The CDR3 spells CASSPWDLVAKNIQYF. The CDR3 DNA follows: TGTGCCAGCAGTCCCTGGGACTTAGTAGCCAAAAACATTCAGTACTTC.

This clone was picked up one time. One junction end disagrees with the germline gene, perhaps due to a read error. J is TRBJ1-5 and V is TRBV6-2 or TRBV6-3; 7 nucleotides line up with TRBD1. The CDR3 spans 16 residues. Germline CDR1 and CDR2: MNHEY and SVGEGT. CDR3 residues: CASSSPDRPTNLPQHF. The CDR3 coding sequence is TGTGCCAGCAGTTCTCCGGACAGGCCGACAAATCTGCCCCAGCATTTT.

This clone was counted a few times. The chain has TRBV29-1 and TRBJ2-3, with D uncertain. This CDR3 spans 14 amino acids. Germline V gives CDR1 SQVTM, CDR2 ANQGSEA. The V gene lost 1 base and the J gene lost 2 bases, with 10 bases spanning the gap. This chain's CDR3 is CSVEVPLPTDTQYF. The CDR3 nucleotides read TGCAGCGTTGAAGTCCCCCTTCCCACAGATACGCAGTATTTT.

This clone was seen a single time. This rearrangement joins TRBV7-3 to TRBJ2-3, with 7 bases aligning to TRBD2. The CDR3 is made up of 14 amino acids. Germline V CDR1 and CDR2: SGHTA, FQGTGA. J was trimmed by 3 bases and V by 5 bases; bases with no gene match: 5. The CDR3 nucleotides are TGTGCCAGCAGCGATGGGACTACGACAGATACGCAGTATTTT. The encoded protein is CASSDGTTTDTQYF. The whole variable domain, remainder taken from reference TRBV7-3 and TRBJ2-3, is GAGVSQTPSNKVTEKGKYVELRCDPISGHTALYWYRQSLGQGPEFLIYFQGTGAADDSGLPNDRFFAVRPEGSVSTLKIQRTERGDSAVYLCASSDGTTTDTQYFGPGTRLTVL.

J is TRBJ2-7 and V is TRBV11-2, with 8 bases identical to TRBD1. V trimming: 2 bases; J trimming: 0 bases; junction bases outside the gene matches: 9. CDR1 is SGHAT, CDR2 FQNNGV, per germline. The CDR3 runs 17 residues. CDR3 DNA sequence: TGTGCCAGCAGCTTAACAGACAGGGGCTCGAGCTCCTACGAGCAGTACTTC. It translates to CASSLTDRGSSSYEQYF.

The chain uses TRBV2 and TRBJ1-5; D not certain. The germline gives CDR1 SNHLY, CDR2 FYNNEI. The CDR3 length is 14 residues. Trimming removed 5 bases from V and 3 bases from J, with 11 bases in between. The CDR3 is CASSTPHPNQPQHF. CDR3 in DNA: TGTGCCAGCAGTACACCACACCCCAATCAGCCCCAGCATTTT. The whole variable domain, remainder taken from reference TRBV2 and TRBJ1-5, is EPEVTQTPSHQVTQMGQEVILRCVPISNHLYFYWYRQILGQKVEFLVSFYNNEISEKSEIFDDQFSVERPDGSNFTLKIRSTKLEDSAMYFCASSTPHPNQPQHFGDGTRLSIL.

The chain employs TRBV27 and TRBJ2-1; TRBD1 might be the D (6 bases). The germline CDR1 and CDR2 sequences are MNHEY and SMNVEV (reference sequence). CDR3 size: 18 residues. V was pared by 2 bases and J by 4 bases, with 21 bases between. The CDR3 here is CASSLGEQGSPKYNEQFF. The CDR3 region has the DNA TGTGCCAGCAGTTTAGGAGAGCAGGGGAGCCCTAAGTACAATGAGCAGTTCTTC.

This clone was counted a few times. The chain has TRBV18 and TRBJ2-1; D ambiguous. The CDR3 sequence is 11 residues long. Trimming left V 3 bases short and J 7 bases short, with 4 bases between. CDR1 is KGHSH, CDR2 LQKENI, per germline. CDR3 in DNA: TGTGCCAGCTCACCTCAGAATGAGCAGTTCTTC. This sequence encodes CASSPQNEQFF.

The CDR3 protein is CASSGSGGAGTETQYF. The CDR3 DNA reads TGTGCCAGCAGCGGTAGCGGGGGGGCCGGTACAGAGACCCAGTACTTC. The chain carries TRBV7-8 and TRBJ2-5, with 11 bases fitting TRBD2. The J segment lost 4 bases and the V segment lost 5 bases, leaving 9 bases of the junction unmatched. This CDR3 is 16 amino acids long. Per the germline V gene, CDR1 is SGHVS and CDR2 is FQNEAQ.

In nucleotides, the CDR3 is TGTGCCAGCAGCCCCTGGGGACAGAAGACAAACACTGAAGCTTTCTTT. This translates into CASSPWGQKTNTEAFF. J is TRBJ1-1 and V is TRBV21-1; TRBD1, as called in the table, went unchecked against the DNA. TRBV21-1 is listed as a pseudogene. This CDR3 region has 16 residues.

The V call is TRBV18, the J call TRBJ1-1; 9 bases align to TRBD1. The CDR3 length is 16 residues. From germline, CDR1 is KGHSH and CDR2 LQKENI. V lost 3 bases and J lost 6; bases outside the gene matches: 11. The CDR3 loop reads CASSPRQTGGESEAFF. The CDR3 DNA reads TGTGCCAGCTCACCGAGACAAACAGGGGGCGAGTCTGAAGCTTTCTTT.

The chain is built from TRBV15 and TRBJ2-7; D perhaps matches TRBD1 (5 bases). Trimming stripped 0 bases from V and 12 bases from J, with 18 bases between. Germline-derived CDR1 and CDR2 are LNHNV and YYDKDF (reference sequence). CDR3 length: 14 amino acids. The CDR3 DNA sequence: TGTGCCACCAGCAGAGATTTAGGCGGCCAGGGCTGGTACTTC. Translating it yields CATSRDLGGQGWYF.

This clone has a single count. The rearrangement joins TRBV27 to TRBJ1-5; D ambiguous. Germline lookup yields CDR1 MNHEY and CDR2 SMNVEV (reference sequence). Trimming stripped 0 bases from V and 0 bases from J, with 3 bases between. The CDR3 contains 14 residues. CDR3 amino acids: CASSLSGSNQPQHF. The CDR3 DNA is TGTGCCAGCAGTTTATCCGGTAGCAATCAGCCCCAGCATTTT.

This sequence joins TRBV4-1 and TRBJ1-2; possibly TRBD1 for D (5 bases). Trimming removed 4 bases at V and 2 bases at J, with 14 bases between. Germline CDR1 is MGHRA and CDR2 is YSYEKL. This CDR3 spans 15 amino acids. This CDR3 is CASSPRDAGNYGYTF. DNA of the CDR3: TGCGCCAGCAGCCCGCGGGACGCAGGAAACTATGGCTACACCTTC.

CDR3 in DNA: TGTGCCAGCAGCCAAATCGGGGGGTCTTTCTTT. It specifies CASSQIGGSFF. The chain uses TRBV7-2 and TRBJ1-1; D might be TRBD1 (5 bases). Germline V gene sequence: CDR1 SGHTA, CDR2 FQGNSA. Trimming shortened V by 5 bases and J by 12 bases, and 13 bases separated the two germline ends. CDR3 length equals 11 residues.

This clone was detected only a few times. The chain uses TRBV7-9 and TRBJ2-7; no clear D gene. This CDR3 has 16 residues. V was shortened by 5 bases and J by 0 bases, with 17 bases between the two germline ends. Per the germline V gene, CDR1 is SEHNR and CDR2 is FQNEAQ (reference sequence). CDR3 nucleotides: TGTGCCAGCAGCCCCAAACGTCGGTTAAGCTCCTACGAGCAGTACTTC. Its protein product is CASSPKRRLSSYEQYF.

V and J are TRBV4-1 and TRBJ1-1; the match to TRBD1 covers 9 bases. Germline trimming cut 4 bases from V and 6 bases from J; bases unmatched to any gene: 12. Germline V gene sequence: CDR1 MGHRA, CDR2 YSYEKL. The length of the CDR3 is 16 residues. The CDR3 sequence: CASSRVQGASGAEAFF. The CDR3 DNA sequence: TGCGCCAGCAGCCGAGTACAGGGGGCGTCAGGGGCTGAAGCTTTCTTT.

V is TRBV4-2 and J is TRBJ2-2; D remains unclear. Germline assignment: CDR1 LGHNA and CDR2 YNFKEQ. V lost 0 bases and J 4 bases, leaving 9 bases between the germline ends. The length of the CDR3 is 15 residues. In DNA, the CDR3 is TGTGCCAGCAGCCAAGAAGCTAGGCGCACCGGGGAGCTGTTTTTT. Its protein is CASSQEARRTGELFF.

The V and J genes are TRBV5-1 and TRBJ2-2; 14 positions agree with TRBD2. CDR1 and CDR2 (germline): SGHRS, YFSETQ. With V trimmed by 5 bases and J by 3 bases, 9 bases remained unmatched. The CDR3 extends over 18 amino acids. CDR3: CASRPGLAGASDTGELFF. CDR3 nucleotides: TGCGCCAGCAGGCCGGGACTAGCGGGAGCATCAGACACCGGGGAGCTGTTTTTT.